This T cell receptor (beta chain) was identified in a study of shared clonotypes between healthy human individuals. As concerns this clone: Its antigen is unidentified.

Study findings and constraints: Among a handful of donors, roughly 5% of naive CD4 clonotypes were found in common.

Each of the donors was a healthy adult who was HIV-negative and had not had a recent acute infection or vaccination. Profiling relied on immunoSEQ multiplex PCR, and the TCRdb table lists in-frame clones only, not all of them. The repertoire consists of some 1,400,000 clones, with 95% to 97% occurring once and the leading ten covering roughly 1.2%. The V end lost 4 bases, the J end lost 2 bases, and 14 bases lay between the germline ends. The CDR3 is made up of 15 amino acids. Per germline, CDR1 MDHEN and CDR2 SYDVKM. The TCR originated in a man in his thirties or forties in good health. Sequencing input: naive CD4+ T cells sorted from blood. Described subset: CD45RA+ positively selected. This chain joins TRBV28 and TRBJ1-2, with a tentative D call TRBD1 (5 bases). CDR3 loop: CASSSISRDNYGYTF. The DNA of the CDR3 is TGTGCCAGCAGTTCTATCTCCCGGGACAACTATGGCTACACCTTC.